These 6 T cell receptor beta chains came from one sample sequenced in a study of blood T cell repertoires in COVID-19. Only in-frame clones appear in the TCRdb table, and some are missing; sequencing was by immunoSEQ multiplex PCR. The sample comprises approximately 120,000 clones, approximately 85% of which are singletons, and about 4.3% rests with the top ten. Specimen: peripheral blood. The receptor source for this set is a human donor in a cohort sampled during active COVID-19.

The V gene is TRBV19, the J gene TRBJ2-5; 7 bases are a match to TRBD2. The CDR3 runs to 15 residues. CDR1 is LNHDA and CDR2 is SQIVND in the germline V gene (reference sequence). J gave up 4 bases and V 3 bases, and 8 bases lay outside the gene matches. DNA for the CDR3: TGTGCCAGTAGTATTCGGGGGAGGGCCCCAGAGACCCAGTACTTC. Translating gives CASSIRGRAPETQYF. Together with reference TRBV19 and TRBJ2-5, the CDR3 gives the full variable domain: DGGITQSPKYLFRKEGQNVTLSCEQNLNHDAMYWYRQDPGQGLRLIYYSQIVNDFQKGDIAEGYSVSREKKESFPLTVTSAQKNPTAFYLCASSIRGRAPETQYFGPGTRLLVL.

This rearrangement joins TRBV15 to TRBJ1-1; 9 bases agree with TRBD1. J gave up 3 bases and V 1 base, and 3 bases lay outside the gene matches. Looked up from germline, CDR1 is LNHNV and CDR2 is YYDKDF (reference sequence). The CDR3 runs 15 residues. CDR3 region: CATSRGDRVDTEAFF. CDR3 in DNA: TGTGCCACCAGCAGAGGGGACAGGGTAGACACTGAAGCTTTCTTT.

The chain has TRBV7-2 and TRBJ2-1; 11 positions agree with TRBD2. The germline CDR1 and CDR2 sequences are SGHTA and FQGNSA. This CDR3 spans 16 amino acids. V was pared by 5 bases and J by 8 bases, with 11 bases of the junction left unmatched. Here the CDR3 reads CASSINSGGASYEQFF. The DNA of the CDR3 is TGTGCCAGCAGCATCAATAGCGGGGGGGCCTCATATGAGCAGTTCTTC.

The V gene is TRBV5-6, the J gene TRBJ1-2; possibly TRBD1 for D (5 bases). Germline values: CDR1 SGHDT, CDR2 YYEEEE. V lost 2 bases to trimming and J lost 0 bases, with 11 bases between them. CDR3 size: 15 residues. The DNA of the CDR3 is TGTGCCAGCAGCTTATGGAAGACAGCTAACTATGGCTACACCTTC. Protein: CASSLWKTANYGYTF.

This chain joins TRBV2 and TRBJ2-3; D may be TRBD2 (6 bases). The CDR3 is 12 amino acids. The germline gives CDR1 SNHLY, CDR2 FYNNEI. V was pared by 9 bases and J by 3 bases, with 10 bases between. CDR3 coding DNA: TGTGCCAGGGAGGGTTTTACAGATACGCAGTATTTT. Its translation: CAREGFTDTQYF.

The rearrangement links TRBV5-8 to TRBJ1-1; TRBD1 is a possible D gene (5 bases). Looked up from germline, CDR1 is SGHTS and CDR2 is YDEGEE. The V gene lost 0 bases and the J gene lost 10 bases, with 22 bases spanning the gap. The CDR3 spans 16 residues. The CDR3 loop is CASSLAGGGLLRGAFF. The CDR3 DNA is TGTGCCAGCAGCTTGGCCGGCGGGGGATTGTTAAGAGGAGCTTTCTTT.